Shown below are 25 T cell receptor beta chains from a single sample sequenced in a study of beta chain features in type 1 diabetes. No antigen is known for these receptors. Study-level points and caveats: Moderate yet significant TCRB CDR3 shortening was seen in Type 1 diabetes patients in all four CD4+ subsets.

Expressed TCRB transcripts were sequenced, since all the RNA that had been isolated was reverse transcribed. Sequencing was performed with immunoSEQ multiplex PCR; in TCRdb, only in-frame clones are kept and a portion is missing. The sample holds 600,000 to 700,000 clones; under 15% are singletons and the top ten take 0.09% to 0.15%. What was sequenced was naive CD4+ T cells from blood. The origin of the receptors is a man aged 30 to 39 with type 1 diabetes.

In this sample, this clone turned up many times. This chain joins TRBV14 and TRBJ2-6; 7 bases are shared with TRBD1. This CDR3 spans 16 amino acids. With 3 bases clipped from V and 1 base from J, the junction kept 3 bases outside the gene matches. Germline-derived CDR1 and CDR2 are SGHDN and FVKESK. The CDR3 loop is CASSHLQGSGANVLTF. DNA for the CDR3: TGTGCCAGCAGCCATCTACAGGGGTCTGGGGCCAACGTCCTGACTTTC.

In this sample, this clone turned up a few times. The chain links TRBV5-4 to TRBJ1-2; no clear D gene. Trimming pared 0 bases from V and 3 bases from J, leaving 9 bases between. Germline CDR1 SGHNT, CDR2 YYREEE (reference sequence). The CDR3 covers 14 residues. CDR3 nucleotide sequence: TGTGCCAGCAGCTTGGATACGGTCGACTATGGCTACACCTTC. It yields the protein CASSLDTVDYGYTF.

The chain recombines TRBV27 with TRBJ2-6; D tentatively reads TRBD1 or TRBD2 (5 bases each). Trimming removed 0 bases at V and 0 bases at J, with 12 bases between. Germline CDR1 reads MNHEY; CDR2 reads SMNVEV (reference sequence). The CDR3 is 18 residues long. The CDR3 DNA sequence: TGTGCCAGCAGTTTATCTATGGGACCGATCTCTGGGGCCAACGTCCTGACTTTC. Its protein is CASSLSMGPISGANVLTF.

This clone was picked up a small number of times. The chain has TRBV5-1 and TRBJ1-1, with unresolved D. The CDR3 extends over 17 amino acids. Germline CDR1 reads SGHRS; CDR2 reads YFSETQ. Trimming removed 0 bases at V and 0 bases at J, with 15 bases between. The CDR3 DNA follows: TGCGCCAGCAGCTTGGGAATATCCATCGGCATGAACACTGAAGCTTTCTTT. This gives the protein CASSLGISIGMNTEAFF.

The gene calls are TRBV19 and TRBJ2-2; D not certain. V was cut by 11 bases and J by 6 bases, with 13 bases left in between. The CDR3 runs 12 residues. Germline V CDR1 and CDR2: LNHDA, SQIVND (reference sequence). The DNA for the CDR3 is TGTGCCGGAAAGAACGGGTCCGGGGAGCTGTTTTTT. Translated: CAGKNGSGELFF.

This clone has only one observation. V is TRBV7-2 and J is TRBJ2-1, with 9 nucleotides matching TRBD2. CDR3 length: 15 amino acids. CDR1 is SGHTA, CDR2 FQGNSA, per germline. The V segment lost 1 base and the J segment 4 bases; nucleotides outside the gene matches: 2. CDR3 in DNA: TGTGCCAGCAGCTTAGTTAGCGGGGGATACAATGAGCAGTTCTTC. Protein: CASSLVSGGYNEQFF.

This clone turned up a few times. The CDR3 reads CASTAGTGNTEAFF. The DNA for the CDR3 is TGTGCCAGCACCGCCGGGACAGGGAACACTGAAGCTTTCTTT. V gene TRBV7-3 combines with J gene TRBJ1-1, with 8 bases lining up with TRBD1. The CDR3 consists of 14 residues. J lost 1 base, V lost 7 bases, and 5 bases had no gene match. The germline CDR1 and CDR2 sequences are SGHTA and FQGTGA.

This clone occurred a few times. The V call is TRBV2, the J call TRBJ2-7, with a weak D call TRBD1 (6 bases). The CDR3 spans 14 residues. Trimming took 3 bases from V and 2 from J, leaving 11 bases between them. CDR1 and CDR2 (germline): SNHLY, FYNNEI. CDR3 nucleotide sequence: TGTGCCAGCAGTGAGACCTGGACAGCCTACGAGCAGTACTTC. This encodes CASSETWTAYEQYF.

V and J are TRBV27 and TRBJ1-5; TRBD1 matches 7 bases. Unmatched junction bases numbered 3, after V lost 2 bases and J lost 5 bases. The CDR3 has 14 residues. Germline V gene data show CDR1 as MNHEY and CDR2 as SMNVEV (reference sequence). In DNA, the CDR3 is TGTGCCAGCAGTTTACGAGGGGGCGATCAGCCCCAGCATTTT. Residues: CASSLRGGDQPQHF.

The chain employs TRBV2 and TRBJ1-3; tentative D call: TRBD1 (5 bases). Trimming removed 6 bases from V and 0 bases from J, with 9 bases in between. Per the germline V gene, CDR1 is SNHLY and CDR2 is FYNNEI. This CDR3 has 14 amino acids. Here the CDR3 DNA reads TGTGCCAGCAGCGGACACGTCTCTGGAAACACCATATATTTT. Protein: CASSGHVSGNTIYF.

The chain carries TRBV12-5 and TRBJ2-5, with 8 bases identical to TRBD2. J gave up 3 bases and V 1 base, and 4 bases lay outside the gene matches. Germline CDR1 reads LGHNT; CDR2 reads FRNRAP. This CDR3 contains 15 residues. DNA for the CDR3: TGTGCTAGTGGTTTGGGGCCAGCGGGGGAAGAGACCCAGTACTTC. Amino acids: CASGLGPAGEETQYF.

The chain carries TRBV7-2 and TRBJ2-3, with a possible D match to TRBD2 (5 bases). Trimming left V 5 bases short and J 1 base short, with 16 bases between. The CDR3 spans 16 residues. The germline V gene encodes CDR1 SGHTA and CDR2 FQGNSA. CDR3 loop: CASSTLILEGTDTQYF. The CDR3, as DNA: TGTGCCAGCAGCACCCTAATACTAGAGGGCACAGATACGCAGTATTTT.

In this sample, this clone turned up a few times. This chain joins TRBV30 and TRBJ2-3, with TRBD1 as a possible D gene (6 bases). CDR1 GTSNPN and CDR2 SVGIG come from the germline V gene (reference sequence). This CDR3 region has 16 residues. V was pared by 3 bases and J by 2 bases, with 18 bases between. The CDR3 region is CAWSPRGQRSTDTQYF. CDR3 coding DNA: TGTGCCTGGAGCCCCCGTGGACAGCGATCCACAGATACGCAGTATTTT.

This sequence joins TRBV9 and TRBJ2-1; the D gene is possibly TRBD2 (6 bases). Trimming left V 0 bases short and J 4 bases short, with 11 bases between. The CDR3 extends over 15 amino acids. Germline-derived CDR1 and CDR2 are SGDLS and YYNGEE. For the CDR3, the DNA is TGTGCCAGCAGCGTAGTGGCGGGGTCTTACAATGAGCAGTTCTTC. It is translated as CASSVVAGSYNEQFF.

CDR3 loop: CASSLAPQGHGELFF. In DNA, the CDR3 is TGTGCCAGCAGCTTAGCTCCACAGGGGCACGGGGAGCTGTTTTTT. The chain combines TRBV7-2 with TRBJ2-2; 7 bases fit TRBD1. The CDR3 loop spans 15 amino acids. CDR1 SGHTA and CDR2 FQGNSA come from the germline V gene. The trim removed 0 bases at V and 7 bases at J, leaving 5 bases unmatched. Full variable domain (remainder filled in from reference TRBV7-2 and TRBJ2-2): GAGVSQSPSNKVTEKGKDVELRCDPISGHTALYWYRQSLGQGLEFLIYFQGNSAPDKSGLPSDRFSAERTGGSVSTLTIQRTQQEDSAVYLCASSLAPQGHGELFFGEGSRLTVL.

This clone was counted only a few times. This chain uses TRBV29-1 with TRBJ1-4; D ambiguous. The length of the CDR3 is 12 residues. Between the trimmed V and J ends, which lost 4 bases and 5 bases, there was a span of 8 bases. Germline values: CDR1 SQVTM, CDR2 ANQGSEA. CDR3 bases: TGCAGCGTTGTTTCGTTGAATGAAAAACTGTTTTTT. This codes for CSVVSLNEKLFF.

The chain links TRBV15 to TRBJ1-2; perhaps TRBD1 as D (5 bases). The CDR3 is 16 amino acids. Germline assignment: CDR1 LNHNV and CDR2 YYDKDF (reference sequence). V lost 1 base to trimming and J lost 4 bases, with 16 bases between them. This CDR3 reads CATSRAPGLKAYGYTF. CDR3 in DNA: TGTGCCACCAGCAGAGCCCCGGGACTCAAGGCCTATGGCTACACCTTC. The variable domain in full, with the rest retrieved from reference TRBV15 and TRBJ1-2, is DAMVIQNPRYQVTQFGKPVTLSCSQTLNHNVMYWYQQKSSQAPKLLFHYYDKDFNNEADTPDNFQSRRPNTSFCFLDIRSPGLGDTAMYLCATSRAPGLKAYGYTFGSGTRLTVV.

The chain recombines TRBV4-3 with TRBJ2-7; D is uncertain. CDR1 is LGHNA, CDR2 YSLEER, per germline. Trimming cost V 2 bases and J 3 bases, with 14 bases left between them. The CDR3 loop spans 15 amino acids. The DNA of the CDR3 is TGCGCCAGCAGCCAAAGTAGAAAGTCTGGCTACGAGCAGTACTTC. This gives the protein CASSQSRKSGYEQYF.

The V and J genes are TRBV5-1 and TRBJ2-1, with D possibly matching TRBD2 (6 bases). Germline V gives CDR1 SGHRS, CDR2 YFSETQ. V was clipped by 1 base and J by 4 bases, with 9 bases between them. The CDR3 covers 14 residues. CDR3 bases: TGCGCCAGCAGCTTGCGCGGGACTTACAATGAGCAGTTCTTC. Amino acid sequence: CASSLRGTYNEQFF.

This clone was detected only a few times. The V call is TRBV4-3, the J call TRBJ2-3, with a weak D call TRBD1 (5 bases). The CDR3 consists of 13 residues. V lost 0 bases and J 9 bases, leaving 10 bases between the germline ends. The germline V gene has CDR1 LGHNA and CDR2 YSLEER. CDR3 bases: TGCGCCAGCAGCCAAGATAACAGGCGGACGCAGTATTTT. Translated: CASSQDNRRTQYF.

The rearrangement links TRBV27 to TRBJ1-2, with TRBD1 matching over 10 bases. V lost 0 bases, J lost 5 bases, and 6 bases stayed unmatched. Germline CDR1 reads MNHEY; CDR2 reads SMNVEV (reference sequence). The CDR3 is 16 residues long. The CDR3, as DNA: TGTGCCAGCAGTTTATCGAGACAGGGGGCGCGTTATGGCTACACCTTC. It specifies CASSLSRQGARYGYTF.

V usage is TRBV9 and J usage is TRBJ2-5, with D possibly being TRBD2 (5 bases). This CDR3 is 13 amino acids long. Germline V gene lookup returns CDR1 SGDLS and CDR2 YYNGEE. V lost 4 bases and J 2 bases, leaving 9 bases between the germline ends. In nucleotides, the CDR3 is TGTGCCAGCAGCCTAGAGGGACAAGAGACCCAGTACTTC. Amino acids: CASSLEGQETQYF.

This clone has only a few counts. The chain couples TRBV29-1 to TRBJ2-3; D unresolved. The CDR3 loop spans 14 amino acids. Germline loops: CDR1 SQVTM, CDR2 ANQGSEA. Trimming shortened V by 0 bases and J by 4 bases, and 11 bases separated the two germline ends. The CDR3 region has the DNA TGCAGCGTTGAAGAGTCGACAAGTTCAGATACGCAGTATTTT. Its translation is CSVEESTSSDTQYF.

V usage is TRBV27 and J usage is TRBJ1-4; TRBD1 matches at 11 bases. CDR3 length: 14 residues. The V segment lost 6 bases and the J segment 6 bases; nucleotides outside the gene matches: 3. CDR1 and CDR2 from the germline V gene are MNHEY and SMNVEV (reference sequence). The CDR3 nucleotides read TGTGCCAGCAGGGTGGACAGGGGGCATGAAAAACTGTTTTTT. Protein product: CASRVDRGHEKLFF.

The chain carries TRBV23-1 and TRBJ1-6, with D unresolved. Being an ORF, TRBV23-1 has a function that is uncertain. This CDR3 contains 10 residues. Trimming took 2 bases from V and 15 from J, leaving 5 bases between them. CDR3 bases: TGCGCCAGCAGTCAAAGGGTCCTCCACTTT. It is translated as CASSQRVLHF.